This TCR beta chain was found in a study of regulatory T cells in long-lasting Graves disease. Germline V gene lookup returns CDR1 SGDLS and CDR2 YYNGEE. The CDR3 has 15 residues. V dropped 3 bases and J dropped 3 bases, with 13 bases sitting between them. The time point: newly diagnosed GD, antithyroid drugs for less than 3 months. Scientists built the TCR library using RNA that was extracted from PBMCs. Combining iRepertoire HTBI primers with Arm-PCR of CDR3 regions, the authors built TCR beta libraries. TCRdb independently ran MiXCR on the multiplex PCR reads; one entry per CDR3 protein. Of about 540,000 distinct CDR3 sequences detected, roughly 13% appear once; the ten largest clones hold under 10%. This clonotype came up a few times. The data also belong to a second study, concerning T cells in Graves' hyperthyroidism and ophthalmopathy.

The TCR originated in a young man with Graves disease. This sample comprised peripheral blood mononuclear cells (PBMCs), obtained at new diagnosis, from a patient treated with antithyroid drugs. The rearrangement links TRBV9 to TRBJ2-1, with D perhaps matching TRBD1 or TRBD2 (5 bases each). CDR3 DNA: TGTGCCAGCAGCGCCCGGGACCTATTCTACAATGAGCAGTTCTTC. The encoded protein is CASSARDLFYNEQFF.